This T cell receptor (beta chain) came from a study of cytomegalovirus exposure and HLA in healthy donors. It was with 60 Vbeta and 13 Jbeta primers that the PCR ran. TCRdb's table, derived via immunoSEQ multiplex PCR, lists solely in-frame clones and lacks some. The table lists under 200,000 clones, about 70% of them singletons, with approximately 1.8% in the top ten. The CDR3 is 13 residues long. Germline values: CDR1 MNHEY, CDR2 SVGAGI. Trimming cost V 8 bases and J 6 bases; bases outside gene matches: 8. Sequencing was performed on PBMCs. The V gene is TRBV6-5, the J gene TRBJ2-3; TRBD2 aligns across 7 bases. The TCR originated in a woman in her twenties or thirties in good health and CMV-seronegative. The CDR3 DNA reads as TGTGCCAGCCGCCGGGACTATCTCGATACGCAGTATTTT. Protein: CASRRDYLDTQYF.